The clone carrying this T cell receptor beta chain has a single count. V shed 5 bases and J 0 bases; nucleotides not matched to a gene: 5. The CDR3 consists of 15 residues. Germline values: CDR1 SGHKS, CDR2 YYEKEE (reference sequence). Assay: immunoSEQ multiplex PCR; the TCRdb copy retains only in-frame clones and omits some. In the table there are 130,000 or so clones, roughly four fifths of which are singletons. The sample comes from a study of blood T cell repertoires in COVID-19. The receptor was derived from a woman between 65 and 79 years old with acute or convalescent COVID-19. This chain links TRBV5-5 with TRBJ1-1, with 9 bases aligning to TRBD1. What was sequenced was peripheral blood. CDR3 sequence (DNA): TGTGCCAGCAGTTGGGGACAGGGAATGAACACTGAAGCTTTCTTT. Protein product: CASSWGQGMNTEAFF.